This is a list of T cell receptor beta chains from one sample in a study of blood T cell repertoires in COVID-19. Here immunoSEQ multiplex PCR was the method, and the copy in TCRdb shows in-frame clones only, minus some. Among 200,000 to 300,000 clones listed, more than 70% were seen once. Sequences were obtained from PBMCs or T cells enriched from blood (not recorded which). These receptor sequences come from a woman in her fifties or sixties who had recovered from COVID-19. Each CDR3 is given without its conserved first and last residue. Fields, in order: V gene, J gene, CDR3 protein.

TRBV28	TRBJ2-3	ASSFIAGGSDTQY
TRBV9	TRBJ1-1	ASSPRVRAEAF
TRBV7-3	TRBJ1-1	AGGLTNTEAF
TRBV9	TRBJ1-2	ASSFQSVRGQGGYT
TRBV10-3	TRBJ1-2	AIGNKGPTNYGYT
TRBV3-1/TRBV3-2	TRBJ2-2	ASSQTSGLGTGELF
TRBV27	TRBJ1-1	ASSLAPRQGLNTEAF
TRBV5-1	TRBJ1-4	ASSLARGRREKLF
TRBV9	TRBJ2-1	ASSPGLAGTVHNEQF
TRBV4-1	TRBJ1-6	ASSPGQGVSSYNSPLH
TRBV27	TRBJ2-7	ASVGSGQPFYEQY
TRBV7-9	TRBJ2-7	ASSPPPGGTVYEQY
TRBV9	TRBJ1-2	ASSTIGQGAYGYT
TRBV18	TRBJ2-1	ASSPPSRGYSYNEQF
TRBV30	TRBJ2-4	ASRGAKNIQY
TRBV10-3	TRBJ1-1	AISEEGNTEAF
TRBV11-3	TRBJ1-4	ASSAGGGEKLF
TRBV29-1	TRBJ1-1	SVESLYGAF
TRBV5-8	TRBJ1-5	ASSLDRAPNQPQH
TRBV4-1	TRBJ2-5	ASSQVGGTQY
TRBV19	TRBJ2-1	ASSIAVAAYNEQF
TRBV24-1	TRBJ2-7	ATSKGLGSYEQY
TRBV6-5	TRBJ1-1	ASSKQGPIEAF
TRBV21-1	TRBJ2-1	ASRSLVSSYNEQF
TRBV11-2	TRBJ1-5	ASSSNSGNQPQH
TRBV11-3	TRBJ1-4	ASSRGTGGGSEKLF
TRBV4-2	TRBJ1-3	ASSQDRAGTGNTIY
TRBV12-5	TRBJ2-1	ASGLDRGSYNEQF
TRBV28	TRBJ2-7	ASSVAGGSYEQY
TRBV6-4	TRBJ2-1	ASFQDGPKDNNEQF
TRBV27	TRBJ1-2	ASSLASQRNYGYT
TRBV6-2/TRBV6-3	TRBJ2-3	ASSWGTGADTQY
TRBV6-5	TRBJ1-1	ASSYSGRGVPEAF
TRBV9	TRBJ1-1	ASSQGQGGTEAF
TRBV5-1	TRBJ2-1	ASSSGQGGNEQF
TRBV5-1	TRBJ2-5	ASSGTQNRPQY
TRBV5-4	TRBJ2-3	ASSVGTSGGRDTQY
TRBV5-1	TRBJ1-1	ASSLGWTVNTEAF
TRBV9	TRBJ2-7	ASSVDHSSYEQY
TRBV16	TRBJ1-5	ASSQSTGGQPQH
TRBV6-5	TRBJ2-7	ASSYGTGEHEQY
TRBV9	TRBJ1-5	ASSVADGGQPQH
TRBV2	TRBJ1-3	ASTRATASGNTIY
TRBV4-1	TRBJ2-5	ASKGAGFETQY